Below, one T cell receptor (beta chain) is given with its context. Its specificity is unknown. This sample stems from a study of OX40 agonist ivuxolimab in advanced cancers. Looking at the study overall: Averaging approximately 60 years in age, with a range of about 23 to 85, the cohort was approximately 83% male. Whole-study results and caveats: Clones of CD4+ and CD8+ blood T cells grew by week 6 at doses of 0.1 to 3.0 mg/kg.

TCRdb's table, derived via immunoSEQ multiplex PCR, lists solely in-frame clones and lacks some. This sample has 80,000 or so clones, with roughly nine tenths found just once. The CDR3 runs 16 residues. V lost 0 bases and J lost 7, with 17 bases in between. CDR1 and CDR2 from the germline V gene are SGDLS and YYNGEE. This chain uses TRBV9 with TRBJ2-1; D not resolved. The sequences come from CD4+ or CD8+ T cells sorted from blood, collected in a trial of the OX40 agonist ivuxolimab. The TCR sequence derives from an adult with an advanced solid tumor such as melanoma, head and neck, liver or kidney cancer. CDR3 DNA: TGTGCCAGCAGCGTAGCGAGTTGGGCAGTAAGGAATGAGCAGTTCTTC. It translates to CASSVASWAVRNEQFF.